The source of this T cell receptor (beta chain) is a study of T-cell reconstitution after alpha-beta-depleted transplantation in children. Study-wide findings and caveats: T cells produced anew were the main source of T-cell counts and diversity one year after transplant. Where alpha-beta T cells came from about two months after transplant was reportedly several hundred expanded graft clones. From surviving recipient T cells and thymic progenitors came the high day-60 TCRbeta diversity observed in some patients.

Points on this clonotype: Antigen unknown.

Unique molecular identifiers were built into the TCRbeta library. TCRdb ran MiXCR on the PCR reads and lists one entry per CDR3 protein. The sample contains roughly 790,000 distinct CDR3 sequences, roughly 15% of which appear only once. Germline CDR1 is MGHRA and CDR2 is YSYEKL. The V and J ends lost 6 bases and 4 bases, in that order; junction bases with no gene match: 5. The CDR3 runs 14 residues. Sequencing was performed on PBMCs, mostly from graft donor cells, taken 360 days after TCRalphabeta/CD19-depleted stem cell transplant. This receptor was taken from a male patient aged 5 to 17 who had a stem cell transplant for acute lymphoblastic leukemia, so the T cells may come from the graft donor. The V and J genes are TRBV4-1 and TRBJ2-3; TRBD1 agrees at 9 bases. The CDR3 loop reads CASRPGQGSDTQYF. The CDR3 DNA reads TGCGCCAGCAGGCCGGGACAGGGCTCAGATACGCAGTATTTT.